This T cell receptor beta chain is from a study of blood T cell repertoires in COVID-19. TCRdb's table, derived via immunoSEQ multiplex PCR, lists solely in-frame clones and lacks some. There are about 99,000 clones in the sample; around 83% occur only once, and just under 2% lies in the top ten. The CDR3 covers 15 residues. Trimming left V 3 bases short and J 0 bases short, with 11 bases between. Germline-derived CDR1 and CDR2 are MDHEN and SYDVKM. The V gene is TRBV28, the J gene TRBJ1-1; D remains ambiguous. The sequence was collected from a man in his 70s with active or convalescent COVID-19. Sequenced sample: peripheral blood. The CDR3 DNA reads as TGTGCCAGCAGTTTGCGCAGGAGGGTGAACACTGAAGCTTTCTTT. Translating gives CASSLRRRVNTEAFF.